One and the same sample provided the 14 T cell receptor beta chains below, sequenced in a study of blood T cell repertoires in COVID-19. Libraries were prepared by immunoSEQ multiplex PCR; TCRdb keeps only in-frame clonotypes and omits some of them. The table has a few hundred thousand clones, about 80% seen once. Sequenced: PBMCs or T cells enriched from blood (not recorded which). These receptors were obtained from a man aged 50-59 years who had recovered from COVID-19.

The chain combines TRBV4-1 with TRBJ2-7, with 9 bases lining up with TRBD1. This CDR3 is built from 16 residues. The V gene's germline CDR1 is MGHRA and CDR2 YSYEKL. Germline trimming cut 1 base from V and 6 bases from J; bases unmatched to any gene: 10. The CDR3 nucleotides are TGCGCCAGCAGCCAAGGACCGGGACAGGGTCGGGGCGAGCAGTACTTC. This sequence encodes CASSQGPGQGRGEQYF.

In regard to this clone: Other nucleotide sequences from this sample produce the same CDR3. This chain links TRBV9 with TRBJ1-2; D unresolved. Germline lookup yields CDR1 SGDLS and CDR2 YYNGEE. Trimming removed 0 bases at V and 4 bases at J, with 7 bases between. The CDR3 is 13 residues long. This CDR3 is CASSVVGGYGYTF. CDR3 DNA: TGTGCCAGCAGCGTAGTAGGAGGCTATGGCTACACCTTC.

The rearrangement links TRBV4-1 to TRBJ1-1; perhaps TRBD1 as D (6 bases). V was shortened by 0 bases and J by 4 bases, with 9 bases between the two germline ends. The CDR3 loop spans 14 amino acids. Per germline, CDR1 MGHRA and CDR2 YSYEKL. This CDR3 is CASSQDRRGTEAFF. The CDR3 nucleotides read TGCGCCAGCAGCCAAGATCGCAGGGGCACTGAAGCTTTCTTT.

This chain connects TRBV18 to TRBJ2-7, with 9 bases identical to TRBD2. CDR3 length: 14 residues. The junction had 5 bases not matched to a gene; V was cut back by 3 bases and J by 5 bases. The germline gives CDR1 KGHSH, CDR2 LQKENI. The CDR3 sequence: CASSPRGGFDEQYF. The CDR3 bases are TGTGCCAGCTCACCGCGGGGGGGGTTCGACGAGCAGTACTTC.

The chain employs TRBV27 and TRBJ2-1, with TRBD2 identical over 11 bases. The CDR3 sequence is 16 residues long. The V segment lost 6 bases and the J segment 3 bases; nucleotides outside the gene matches: 7. Germline-derived CDR1 and CDR2 are MNHEY and SMNVEV (reference sequence). CDR3 DNA sequence: TGTGCCAGCAGGGTTAGCGGGGGGGTGAACTACAATGAGCAGTTCTTC. It yields the protein CASRVSGGVNYNEQFF.

This chain uses TRBV19 with TRBJ1-2, with TRBD1 matching over 8 bases. The CDR3 totals 14 residues. Germline CDR1 reads LNHDA; CDR2 reads SQIVND (reference sequence). The ends lost 4 bases at V and 4 bases at J; junction bases unmatched: 5. This CDR3 reads CASSNPDRGYGYTF. The DNA for the CDR3 is TGTGCCAGTAGTAACCCCGACAGGGGCTATGGCTACACCTTC. Drawing the rest from reference TRBV19 and TRBJ1-2, the complete variable domain is DGGITQSPKYLFRKEGQNVTLSCEQNLNHDAMYWYRQDPGQGLRLIYYSQIVNDFQKGDIAEGYSVSREKKESFPLTVTSAQKNPTAFYLCASSNPDRGYGYTFGSGTRLTVV.

The rearrangement links TRBV14 to TRBJ2-2, with 8 bases that match TRBD2. The germline gives CDR1 SGHDN, CDR2 FVKESK. CDR3 size: 14 residues. Trimming took 3 bases from V and 10 from J; bases not matched to a gene: 7. CDR3 sequence reads: CASSQGPAGEELFF. The CDR3 nucleotides are TGTGCCAGCAGCCAGGGGCCAGCGGGAGAGGAGCTGTTTTTT. Full variable domain (outside the CDR3, taken from reference TRBV14 and TRBJ2-2): EAGVTQFPSHSVIEKGQTVTLRCDPISGHDNLYWYRRVMGKEIKFLLHFVKESKQDESGMPNNRFLAERTGGTYSTLKVQPAELEDSGVYFCASSQGPAGEELFFGEGSRLTVL.

The genes are TRBV4-2 and TRBJ2-7; TRBD2 agrees at 9 bases. CDR3 size: 17 residues. Germline CDR1 and CDR2: LGHNA and YNFKEQ. Trimming at V came to 3 bases and at J to 6 bases, leaving 15 bases not matched to a gene. CDR3 coding DNA: TGTGCCAGCAGCCAGAAGTCCCGTAGCGGGGGAACCAGCGAGCAGTACTTC. Amino acids: CASSQKSRSGGTSEQYF.

This clone occurred a few times. The rearrangement links TRBV6-5 to TRBJ1-2, with 9 bases lining up with TRBD1. The CDR3 covers 14 residues. CDR1 is MNHEY and CDR2 is SVGAGI in the germline V gene. V was clipped by 6 bases and J by 6 bases; unmatched bases: 8. CDR3 sequence (DNA): TGTGCCAGCAGACTACCGGGACAGGGTGATGGCTACACCTTC. This encodes CASRLPGQGDGYTF.

V is TRBV11-2 and J is TRBJ1-5; possible D gene TRBD1, 5 bases. The germline gives CDR1 SGHAT, CDR2 FQNNGV. The CDR3 has 14 residues. Trimming took off 5 bases at V and 6 bases at J, with 14 bases between the two ends. CDR3: CASSPGHGSQPQHF. The CDR3, as DNA: TGTGCCAGCAGCCCAGGACACGGAAGTCAGCCCCAGCATTTT. Full variable domain (missing parts from reference TRBV11-2 and TRBJ1-5): EAGVAQSPRYKIIEKRQSVAFWCNPISGHATLYWYQQILGQGPKLLIQFQNNGVVDDSQLPKDRFSAERLKGVDSTLKIQPAKLEDSAVYLCASSPGHGSQPQHFGDGTRLSIL.

The chain combines TRBV5-5 with TRBJ1-2; TRBD1 is a possible D gene (5 bases). The V end was cut by 1 base, the J end by 2 bases, with 12 bases between. Germline V gene data show CDR1 as SGHKS and CDR2 as YYEKEE (reference sequence). CDR3 length equals 15 residues. The CDR3 spells CASSLSGGTNYGYTF. CDR3 DNA sequence: TGTGCCAGCAGCTTGTCGGGAGGGACCAACTATGGCTACACCTTC.

This chain connects TRBV24-1 to TRBJ2-1, with a tentative D call TRBD2 (5 bases). The CDR3 totals 13 residues. V was pared by 0 bases and J by 9 bases, with 8 bases between. Germline V gene sequence: CDR1 KGHDR, CDR2 SFDVKD. This CDR3 reads CATSDLTGVEQFF. CDR3 DNA: TGTGCCACCAGTGATTTGACCGGGGTTGAGCAGTTCTTC.

V usage is TRBV4-1 and J usage is TRBJ1-2; possibly TRBD1 for D (5 bases). The CDR3 is 15 residues long. Looked up from germline, CDR1 is MGHRA and CDR2 is YSYEKL. The germline V and J ends were trimmed by 0 bases and 4 bases, with 12 bases remaining between them. CDR3 in DNA: TGCGCCAGCAGCCAAGAGACAGCTACGCTCTATGGCTACACCTTC. Protein sequence: CASSQETATLYGYTF.

This chain joins TRBV11-3 and TRBJ2-7; 8 nucleotides align to TRBD2. V trimming: 6 bases; J trimming: 4 bases; junction bases outside the gene matches: 17. Germline V lookup: CDR1 SGHNT, CDR2 YENEEA. The CDR3 is 17 residues long. The DNA of the CDR3 is TGTGCCAGCAGAAAAGTCGGGGGGGCTCCATCCCCTTACGAGCAGTACTTC. Translated, it gives CASRKVGGAPSPYEQYF.